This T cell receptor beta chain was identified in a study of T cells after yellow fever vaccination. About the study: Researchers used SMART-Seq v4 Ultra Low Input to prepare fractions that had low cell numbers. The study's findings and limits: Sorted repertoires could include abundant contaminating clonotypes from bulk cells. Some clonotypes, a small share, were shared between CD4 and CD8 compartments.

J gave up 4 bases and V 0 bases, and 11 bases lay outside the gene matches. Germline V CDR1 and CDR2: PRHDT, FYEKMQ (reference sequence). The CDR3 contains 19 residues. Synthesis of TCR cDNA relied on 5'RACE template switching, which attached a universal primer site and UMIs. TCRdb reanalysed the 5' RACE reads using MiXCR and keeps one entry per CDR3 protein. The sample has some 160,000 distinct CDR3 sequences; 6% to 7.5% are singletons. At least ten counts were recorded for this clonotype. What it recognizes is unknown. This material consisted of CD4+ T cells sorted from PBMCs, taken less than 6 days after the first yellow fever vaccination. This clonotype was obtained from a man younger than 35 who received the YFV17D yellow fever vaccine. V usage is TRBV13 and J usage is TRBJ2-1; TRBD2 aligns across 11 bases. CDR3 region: CASSLGMGSGGASYNEQFF. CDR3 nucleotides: TGTGCCAGCAGCTTAGGAATGGGTAGCGGGGGGGCATCGTACAATGAGCAGTTCTTC.